The TCR beta chain described here comes from a study of Tregs in tolerant kidney transplant recipients. Overall study findings and caveats: This study did not directly address biological reproducibility. Expanding Tregs on activated donor B cells appeared to best identify donor-specific TCRbeta clones.

Points on this clone: Its cognate antigen is unknown.

V lost 2 bases and J 0 bases, leaving 12 bases between the germline ends. This CDR3 has 16 residues. The germline gives CDR1 SGHRS, CDR2 YFSETQ. Sequencing was performed with immunoSEQ multiplex PCR; in TCRdb, only in-frame clones are kept and a portion is missing. The table records about 87,000 clones, roughly 93% of them present only once. This clonotype was obtained from a human donor who received a combined kidney and bone marrow transplant. The source was CD4+ T cells from blood, collected before the transplant. The V call is TRBV5-1, the J call TRBJ2-1; TRBD2 might be the D (6 bases). For the CDR3, the DNA is TGCGCCAGCAGCTTAAGGGGAGGAAGCTCCTACAATGAGCAGTTCTTC. As protein: CASSLRGGSSYNEQFF.